The rows below give T cell receptor beta chains drawn from one sample of a study of cytomegalovirus exposure and HLA in healthy donors. Method: immunoSEQ multiplex PCR; TCRdb's copy keeps in-frame clones and lacks some. The sample lists 120,000 to 150,000 clones, almost 90% occurring once. The sequenced sample consisted of PBMCs. The source is a woman aged 18-29 years in good health and CMV-seropositive. Each CDR3 is given with its conserved first and last residue. D genes are given only for firm matches. Part of the rows lack a size; the others show once, few, many or a class for expanded clones.

CDR3: CASSMTGSGGYTF
DNA: TGTGCCAGCAGTATGACAGGGTCGGGGGGCTACACCTTC
D: TRBD1
V: TRBV27
J: TRBJ1-2
size: -

CDR3: CASSLQGPTGDTQYF
DNA: TGTGCCAGCTCGCTACAGGGTCCGACGGGGGATACGCAGTATTTT
D: -
V: TRBV18
J: TRBJ2-3
size: -

CDR3: CASSRSGQGASSPLHF
DNA: TGTGCCAGCAGCCGATCGGGACAGGGGGCAAGTTCACCCCTCCACTTT
D: TRBD1
V: TRBV5-4
J: TRBJ1-6
size: -

CDR3: CSVKAGLNTEAFF
DNA: TGCAGCGTTAAGGCGGGATTGAACACTGAAGCTTTCTTT
D: -
V: TRBV29-1
J: TRBJ1-1
size: -

CDR3: CASSLVRNEQFF
DNA: TGTGCCAGCAGCTTAGTTAGAAATGAGCAGTTCTTC
D: -
V: TRBV7-2
J: TRBJ2-1
size: -

CDR3: CASSQDRLTEAPQHF
DNA: TGCGCCAGCAGCCAAGATAGGTTGACAGAGGCGCCCCAGCATTTT
D: -
V: TRBV4-3
J: TRBJ1-5
size: -

CDR3: CASGTSSSYNSPLHF
DNA: TGTGCCAGCGGGACATCGAGCTCCTATAATTCACCCCTCCACTTT
D: -
V: TRBV2
J: TRBJ1-6
size: -

CDR3: CASSIGHTDTQYF
DNA: TGTGCCAGTAGTATAGGACACACAGATACGCAGTATTTT
D: -
V: TRBV19
J: TRBJ2-3
size: -

CDR3: CASSFGTGNTDTQYF
DNA: TGTGCCAGCAGCTTCGGGACAGGGAACACAGATACGCAGTATTTT
D: TRBD1
V: TRBV5-8
J: TRBJ2-3
size: -

CDR3: CASINSGRSGDEQFF
DNA: TGTGCCAGCATTAATAGCGGGAGAAGCGGCGATGAGCAGTTCTTC
D: TRBD2
V: TRBV6-6
J: TRBJ2-1
size: -

CDR3: CASSRQGTSGGAYEQYF
DNA: TGCGCCAGCAGCCGCCAAGGGACTAGCGGGGGGGCGTACGAGCAGTACTTC
D: TRBD2
V: TRBV4-1
J: TRBJ2-7
size: -

CDR3: CASSPRYEQYF
DNA: TGTGCCAGCAGCCCACGGTACGAGCAGTACTTC
D: -
V: TRBV6-1
J: TRBJ2-7
size: -

CDR3: CASTVKPTGTGHEQYF
DNA: TGTGCCAGCACAGTCAAACCGACCGGGACAGGGCACGAGCAGTACTTC
D: TRBD1
V: TRBV5-8
J: TRBJ2-7
size: -

CDR3: CASSSRTGHFLTNEKLFF
DNA: TGTGCCAGCAGTTCGCGGACAGGGCATTTCCTAACTAATGAAAAACTGTTTTTT
D: TRBD1
V: TRBV27
J: TRBJ1-4
size: -

CDR3: CASSLDRTGVRNEQFF
DNA: TGTGCCAGCAGCTTAGATCGCACGGGGGTGAGAAATGAGCAGTTCTTC
D: -
V: TRBV11-2
J: TRBJ2-1
size: -

CDR3: CASSSDRGYSYNEQFF
DNA: TGTGCCAGCAGTTCCGACAGGGGATACTCCTACAATGAGCAGTTCTTC
D: TRBD1
V: TRBV27
J: TRBJ2-1
size: -

CDR3: CASSQFLAGTTDTQYF
DNA: TGCGCCAGCAGCCAATTCCTAGCGGGAACCACAGATACGCAGTATTTT
D: TRBD2
V: TRBV4-1
J: TRBJ2-3
size: once

CDR3: CASSIYGARETQYF
DNA: TGTGCCAGTAGTATCTACGGCGCGCGGGAGACCCAGTACTTC
D: -
V: TRBV19
J: TRBJ2-5
size: once

CDR3: CASSTDRGRDEQYF
DNA: TGTGCCAGCAGCACTGACAGGGGGCGTGACGAGCAGTACTTC
D: TRBD1
V: TRBV7-2
J: TRBJ2-7
size: -

CDR3: CASSLRLGGATEQYF
DNA: TGTGCCAGCAGTTTACGGTTGGGGGGGGCGACCGAGCAGTACTTC
D: -
V: TRBV28
J: TRBJ2-7
size: -

CDR3: CASSPGASNQPQHF
DNA: TGTGCCAGCTCACCAGGGGCGAGCAATCAGCCCCAGCATTTT
D: -
V: TRBV18
J: TRBJ1-5
size: -

CDR3: CASSEGYLAGYTF
DNA: TGCGCCAGCAGCGAGGGCTATCTGGCTGGCTACACCTTC
D: -
V: TRBV5-1
J: TRBJ1-2
size: -

CDR3: CASSIGQDYGYTF
DNA: TGTGCCAGTAGTATCGGACAGGACTATGGCTACACCTTC
D: TRBD1
V: TRBV19
J: TRBJ1-2
size: -

CDR3: CASSVTGDNQPQHF
DNA: TGTGCCAGCAGCGTCACAGGGGACAATCAGCCCCAGCATTTT
D: TRBD1
V: TRBV5-5
J: TRBJ1-5
size: -

CDR3: CASSPTSASSYEQYF
DNA: TGCGCCAGCAGCCCTACTAGCGCGAGCTCCTACGAGCAGTACTTC
D: TRBD2
V: TRBV5-1
J: TRBJ2-7
size: -

CDR3: CASSSGTRIPDTQYF
DNA: TGTGCCAGCAGCAGCGGGACTAGGATCCCAGATACGCAGTATTTT
D: TRBD2
V: TRBV7-3
J: TRBJ2-3
size: once

CDR3: CASSLTSGREQFF
DNA: TGTGCCAGCAGTCTCACTAGCGGGAGAGAGCAGTTCTTC
D: TRBD2
V: TRBV5-4
J: TRBJ2-1
size: -

CDR3: CASSTGNTEAFF
DNA: TGTGCCAGCTCAACAGGGAACACTGAAGCTTTCTTT
D: -
V: TRBV18
J: TRBJ1-1
size: -

CDR3: CSVERGPYEQYF
DNA: TGCAGCGTTGAAAGGGGTCCCTACGAGCAGTACTTC
D: -
V: TRBV29-1
J: TRBJ2-7
size: -

CDR3: CASSLGLEQYF
DNA: TGTGCCAGCAGCTTAGGTCTCGAGCAGTACTTC
D: -
V: TRBV11-2
J: TRBJ2-7
size: -

CDR3: CASSLRQSTEYSNQPQHF
DNA: TGTGCCAGCAGCTTGCGCCAAAGTACAGAATATAGCAATCAGCCCCAGCATTTT
D: -
V: TRBV7-2
J: TRBJ1-5
size: -

CDR3: CASSPRVLETQYF
DNA: TGTGCCAGCAGCCCCCGAGTTCTTGAGACCCAGTACTTC
D: -
V: TRBV7-3
J: TRBJ2-5
size: -

CDR3: CASSLGQLTGGYEQYF
DNA: TGCGCCAGCAGCTTGGGACAATTGACAGGAGGCTACGAGCAGTACTTC
D: -
V: TRBV5-1
J: TRBJ2-7
size: once

CDR3: CASSPPGLGVTFF
DNA: TGCGCCAGCAGCCCCCCGGGACTAGGGGTAACGTTCTTC
D: TRBD2
V: TRBV5-1
J: TRBJ2-1
size: few

CDR3: CASKSYPGQGIHNEQFF
DNA: TGCGCCAGCAAGTCCTACCCGGGACAGGGCATCCACAATGAGCAGTTCTTC
D: TRBD1
V: TRBV4-1
J: TRBJ2-1
size: -

CDR3: CASSSPQQGTYEQYF
DNA: TGTGCCAGCAGTTCCCCACAACAGGGGACCTACGAGCAGTACTTC
D: TRBD1
V: TRBV27
J: TRBJ2-7
size: -

CDR3: CASSRTGSSYEQYF
DNA: TGTGCCAGCAGTCGGACAGGGAGCTCCTACGAGCAGTACTTC
D: TRBD1
V: TRBV7-8
J: TRBJ2-7
size: -

CDR3: CASSHTSSSGSNAETQYF
DNA: TGCGCCAGCAGCCACACTTCCTCTAGCGGGAGTAACGCAGAGACCCAGTACTTC
D: TRBD2
V: TRBV4-1
J: TRBJ2-5
size: -

CDR3: CASSLARDRGSRGYTF
DNA: TGTGCCAGCAGCTTAGCTAGGGACAGGGGTTCGCGTGGCTACACCTTC
D: TRBD1
V: TRBV7-2
J: TRBJ1-2
size: once

CDR3: CSVDPQGSYGYTF
DNA: TGCAGCGTTGACCCCCAGGGTTCGTATGGCTACACCTTC
D: -
V: TRBV29-1
J: TRBJ1-2
size: few

CDR3: CASSETGPGEQYF
DNA: TGTGCCAGCAGTGAAACAGGGCCCGGCGAGCAGTACTTC
D: -
V: TRBV6-1
J: TRBJ2-7
size: -

CDR3: CASSPGLVGPDTQYF
DNA: TGTGCTAGCAGCCCGGGACTAGTTGGGCCAGATACGCAGTATTTT
D: TRBD2
V: TRBV7-7
J: TRBJ2-3
size: -

CDR3: CASSRGGLPNYEQYF
DNA: TGTGCCAGCAGCCGAGGGGGCCTGCCAAACTACGAGCAGTACTTC
D: TRBD1
V: TRBV11-3
J: TRBJ2-7
size: -

CDR3: CASTRGPNNEQFF
DNA: TGTGCCAGCACCCGAGGGCCGAACAATGAGCAGTTCTTC
D: -
V: TRBV5-6
J: TRBJ2-1
size: -

CDR3: CASSFRDREIHGYTF
DNA: TGTGCCAGTAGTTTCCGGGACAGGGAAATTCATGGCTACACCTTC
D: TRBD1
V: TRBV19
J: TRBJ1-2
size: -

CDR3: CASRPGTEYQPQHF
DNA: TGTGCCAGCAGACCCGGGACAGAATATCAGCCCCAGCATTTT
D: TRBD1
V: TRBV6-5
J: TRBJ1-5
size: -

CDR3: CASSEISGRDEQYF
DNA: TGTGCCAGCAGTGAAATTAGCGGGAGAGACGAGCAGTACTTC
D: TRBD2
V: TRBV6-1
J: TRBJ2-7
size: -

CDR3: CASSLDRTENREAFF
DNA: TGTGCCAGCAGCTTGGACAGGACCGAAAACAGAGAAGCTTTCTTT
D: -
V: TRBV5-4
J: TRBJ1-1
size: once

CDR3: CASSVGGLETDTQYF
DNA: TGTGCCAGCAGCGTAGGGGGGCTGGAGACAGATACGCAGTATTTT
D: -
V: TRBV9
J: TRBJ2-3
size: -